Shown below are 23 T cell receptor beta chains from a single sample sequenced in a study of radiotherapy plus CTLA-4 blockade in lung cancer. Profiling relied on immunoSEQ multiplex PCR, and the TCRdb table lists in-frame clones only, not all of them. The sample yields tens of thousands of clones, 79% seen once. This sample comprised peripheral blood, obtained from a patient treated with radiotherapy plus ipilimumab. The receptors shown here come from a human donor with non-small cell lung cancer that progressed on radiotherapy plus ipilimumab.

This clone was observed a few times. The chain has TRBV29-1 and TRBJ2-1, with 7 bases fitting TRBD2. This CDR3 comprises 13 residues. The germline V gene encodes CDR1 SQVTM and CDR2 ANQGSEA. Germline trimming cut 8 bases from V and 0 bases from J; bases unmatched to any gene: 4. DNA of the CDR3: TGCAGCTCTGGGAGGGACTCCTACAATGAGCAGTTCTTC. It yields the protein CSSGRDSYNEQFF.

This sequence joins TRBV2 and TRBJ2-1; possibly TRBD1 for D (5 bases). The CDR3 is 14 residues long. In germline, CDR1 is SNHLY, CDR2 FYNNEI. The V end was cut by 5 bases, the J end by 3 bases, with 11 bases between. This CDR3 reads CASSIDSYYNEQFF. The CDR3, as DNA: TGTGCCAGCAGTATTGACAGTTACTACAATGAGCAGTTCTTC.

V gene TRBV25-1 combines with J gene TRBJ1-1; D may be TRBD1 (5 bases). The CDR3 extends over 13 amino acids. Trimming cost V 8 bases and J 1 base, with 11 bases left between them. The germline CDR1 and CDR2 sequences are MGHDK and SYGVNS. CDR3 sequence reads: CASFITGNTEAFF. The CDR3 region has the DNA TGTGCCAGCTTCATAACAGGGAACACTGAAGCTTTCTTT.

The chain is built from TRBV4-1 and TRBJ2-3, with a tentative D call TRBD2 (6 bases). Deletions cut 0 bases from V and 0 bases from J, with 13 bases between. This CDR3 region has 17 residues. Germline values: CDR1 MGHRA, CDR2 YSYEKL. The CDR3 region is CASSQDPPGTSTDTQYF. CDR3 DNA: TGCGCCAGCAGCCAAGATCCGCCGGGGACTAGCACAGATACGCAGTATTTT.

Worth noting for this clone: The conserved final phenylalanine or tryptophan is absent from the CDR3, which likely points to a read error. The DNA is omitted, as the CDR3 cannot be located on it reliably, and the CDR3 follows TCRdb's listing. This sequence joins TRBV7-9 and TRBJ1-2; TRBD1 reflects the table's D call only, with no check against the DNA. The germline V gene encodes CDR1 SEHNR and CDR2 FQNEAQ (reference sequence). The CDR3 spans 11 residues, counting both ends. This CDR3 is CASSLAGAGRL.

This chain joins TRBV5-4 and TRBJ2-1; D is ambiguous. Germline V CDR1 and CDR2: SGHNT, YYREEE (reference sequence). The CDR3 is 13 amino acids. V was clipped by 0 bases and J by 8 bases, with 9 bases between them. The CDR3 DNA sequence: TGTGCCAGCAGCTTGGAGCTAGTTTATGAGCAGTTCTTC. Translation: CASSLELVYEQFF.

The rearrangement uses TRBV13 and TRBJ2-7, with TRBD2 identical over 7 bases. Germline trimming cut 5 bases from V and 0 bases from J; bases unmatched to any gene: 1. The CDR3 consists of 13 residues. In germline, CDR1 is PRHDT, CDR2 FYEKMQ (reference sequence). The CDR3 here is CASSRDYSYEQYF. In nucleotides, the CDR3 is TGTGCCAGCAGCCGGGACTACTCCTACGAGCAGTACTTC. The entire variable domain, with the rest obtained from reference TRBV13 and TRBJ2-7, is as follows: AAGVIQSPRHLIKEKRETATLKCYPIPRHDTVYWYQQGPGQDPQFLISFYEKMQSDKGSIPDRFSAQQFSDYHSELNMSSLELGDSALYFCASSRDYSYEQYFGPGTRLTVT.

The rearrangement uses TRBV6-5 and TRBJ1-1, with TRBD1 as a possible D gene (5 bases). Trimming cost V 2 bases and J 2 bases, with 9 bases left between them. The germline CDR1 and CDR2 sequences are MNHEY and SVGAGI. The CDR3 totals 14 residues. CDR3 bases: TGTGCCAGCAGTTACAGGGGACTAAACACTGAAGCTTTCTTT. Translation gives CASSYRGLNTEAFF.

V usage is TRBV5-1 and J usage is TRBJ1-1; tentative D call: TRBD1 (5 bases). Per the germline V gene, CDR1 is SGHRS and CDR2 is YFSETQ. V lost 0 bases, J lost 3 bases, and 18 bases lay in between. The CDR3 spans 17 residues. CDR3 amino acids: CASSLDGGDPRDTEAFF. CDR3 nucleotide sequence: TGCGCCAGCAGCTTGGACGGGGGGGACCCGCGGGACACTGAAGCTTTCTTT. The variable domain in full, with the rest retrieved from reference TRBV5-1 and TRBJ1-1, is KAGVTQTPRYLIKTRGQQVTLSCSPISGHRSVSWYQQTPGQGLQFLFEYFSETQRNKGNFPGRFSGRQFSNSRSEMNVSTLELGDSALYLCASSLDGGDPRDTEAFFGQGTRLTVV.

The chain has TRBV6-1 and TRBJ1-2; a possible D gene is TRBD1 (5 bases). The CDR3 contains 14 residues. Germline V lookup: CDR1 MNHNS, CDR2 SASEGT. V shed 0 bases and J shed 7 bases, with 12 bases lying between them. The CDR3 DNA reads TGTGCCAGCAGTGAAGCGGGAGGGAGGGGTGGCTACACCTTC. Translation: CASSEAGGRGGYTF.

The V call is TRBV13, the J call TRBJ2-1; the match to TRBD2 covers 10 bases. CDR3 length: 15 amino acids. V was pared by 7 bases and J by 4 bases, with 7 bases of the junction left unmatched. From germline, CDR1 is PRHDT and CDR2 FYEKMQ (reference sequence). CDR3 in DNA: TGTGCCAGCACCCTGACTAGCGGGCCATACAATGAGCAGTTCTTC. It codes for CASTLTSGPYNEQFF.

Notes on this clone: A junction boundary mismatches the germline segment, possibly from a read error. The V call is TRBV5-1, the J call TRBJ2-7; D might be TRBD2 (6 bases). Germline V gene data show CDR1 as SGHRS and CDR2 as YFSETQ. CDR3 length equals 13 residues. CDR3 loop: CASTLGEAYEQYF. In nucleotides, the CDR3 is TGCGCCAGCACCTTGGGGGAGGCCTACGAGCAGTACTTC.

The chain uses TRBV5-4 and TRBJ2-5; 7 bases align to TRBD2. After removal of 0 bases from V and 2 bases from J, the junction contained 4 bases not matched to a gene. The CDR3 contains 15 residues. Germline V CDR1 and CDR2: SGHNT, YYREEE (reference sequence). The CDR3: CASSLDTGGQETQYF. The CDR3 nucleotides read TGTGCCAGCAGCTTGGACACCGGGGGGCAAGAGACCCAGTACTTC.

The chain has TRBV6-1 and TRBJ1-2; D perhaps matches TRBD1 (6 bases). The CDR3 has 15 residues. Trimming pared 0 bases from V and 4 bases from J, leaving 12 bases between. CDR1 and CDR2 from the germline V gene are MNHNS and SASEGT. CDR3: CASSEALQGTYGYTF. Written as DNA, the CDR3 is TGTGCCAGCAGTGAAGCCCTACAGGGTACCTATGGCTACACCTTC.

V usage is TRBV5-1 and J usage is TRBJ1-5; 7 bases agree with TRBD1. The CDR3 spans 15 residues. The ends lost 0 bases at V and 6 bases at J; junction bases unmatched: 6. Per the germline V gene, CDR1 is SGHRS and CDR2 is YFSETQ. DNA for the CDR3: TGCGCCAGCAGCTTGGCGGGACAGAGTGCTCAGCCCCAGCATTTT. Translating it yields CASSLAGQSAQPQHF.

The rearrangement joins TRBV11-2 to TRBJ2-3; TRBD2 matches at 10 bases. The CDR3 contains 14 residues. V lost 5 bases, J lost 6 bases, and 5 bases stayed unmatched. CDR1 is SGHAT, CDR2 FQNNGV, per germline. DNA for the CDR3: TGTGCCAGCAGCCAGCGGGGGGGGTTGGATACGCAGTATTTT. Protein: CASSQRGGLDTQYF.

This clone was detected only once. The V call is TRBV4-3, the J call TRBJ2-7, with no clear D. The CDR3 totals 15 residues. Trimming shortened V by 0 bases and J by 3 bases, and 12 bases separated the two germline ends. In germline, CDR1 is LGHNA, CDR2 YSLEER. The CDR3 DNA follows: TGCGCCAGCAGCCAAGATGATAGTCTTTTCTACGAGCAGTACTTC. Translation: CASSQDDSLFYEQYF.

The chain carries TRBV7-3 and TRBJ1-1; D is unclear. Germline V lookup: CDR1 SGHTA, CDR2 FQGTGA. Trimming took off 2 bases at V and 1 base at J, with 5 bases between the two ends. CDR3 length equals 13 residues. CDR3 sequence reads: CASSLLWNTEAFF. The DNA for the CDR3 is TGTGCCAGCAGCTTACTATGGAACACTGAAGCTTTCTTT.

This chain connects TRBV5-3 to TRBJ2-5; 12 nucleotides align to TRBD1. TRBV5-3 is an ORF for which the function is uncertain. The CDR3 is 16 residues long. V was clipped by 5 bases and J by 3 bases; unmatched bases: 8. CDR3 amino acids: CARRSGDRGLKETQYF. The CDR3 DNA reads as TGTGCCAGAAGGTCCGGGGACAGGGGGCTTAAAGAGACCCAGTACTTC.

The chain combines TRBV2 with TRBJ2-2; 7 nucleotides agree with TRBD1. The germline CDR1 and CDR2 sequences are SNHLY and FYNNEI. The J segment lost 0 bases and the V segment lost 8 bases, leaving 3 bases of the junction unmatched. CDR3 length: 14 residues. CDR3 amino acids: CASSDRSNTGELFF. The CDR3 DNA is TGTGCCAGCTCGGACAGGTCGAACACCGGGGAGCTGTTTTTT. Full variable domain (rest looked up from reference TRBV2 and TRBJ2-2): EPEVTQTPSHQVTQMGQEVILRCVPISNHLYFYWYRQILGQKVEFLVSFYNNEISEKSEIFDDQFSVERPDGSNFTLKIRSTKLEDSAMYFCASSDRSNTGELFFGEGSRLTVL.

The V gene is TRBV27, the J gene TRBJ2-6; unclear D gene. The germline gives CDR1 MNHEY, CDR2 SMNVEV (reference sequence). Deletions cut 1 base from V and 0 bases from J, with 10 bases between. This CDR3 has 17 amino acids. CDR3 nucleotides: TGTGCCAGCAGTTTATTGGGCCCAACCTCTGGGGCCAACGTCCTGACTTTC. It encodes CASSLLGPTSGANVLTF.

The chain uses TRBV28 and TRBJ2-1, with D tentatively TRBD1 (6 bases). The CDR3 spans 18 residues. V lost 1 base to trimming and J lost 10 bases, with 26 bases between them. CDR1 and CDR2 (germline): MDHEN, SYDVKM. CDR3 sequence reads: CASSLSEFGAGVEKEQFF. The CDR3 bases are TGTGCCAGCAGTTTATCGGAGTTCGGGGCAGGGGTTGAGAAGGAGCAGTTCTTC.

This sequence joins TRBV4-1 and TRBJ1-3, with unresolved D. Germline values: CDR1 MGHRA, CDR2 YSYEKL. The V gene lost 0 bases and the J gene lost 0 bases, with 18 bases spanning the gap. The CDR3 extends over 19 amino acids. The CDR3 coding sequence is TGCGCCAGCAGCCAAGACATAAGGCCGGGGTCCCTCTCTGGAAACACCATATATTTT. Protein: CASSQDIRPGSLSGNTIYF.